The 25 T cell receptor beta chains below come from one sample, sequenced in a study of OX40 agonist ivuxolimab in advanced cancers. Assay used: immunoSEQ multiplex PCR; TCRdb lists only in-frame clones, some missing. Here the sample spans tens of thousands of clones, roughly 90% being singletons. The material sequenced was CD4+ or CD8+ T cells sorted from blood, taken in a trial of the OX40 agonist ivuxolimab. The receptors stem from an adult with an advanced solid tumor such as melanoma, head and neck, liver or kidney cancer.

Only a few counts were recorded for this clone. The rearrangement uses TRBV13 and TRBJ2-7; no firm D call. Trimming removed 5 bases from V and 4 bases from J, with 12 bases in between. CDR1 is PRHDT and CDR2 is FYEKMQ in the germline V gene (reference sequence). The CDR3 is 13 amino acids. CDR3 protein: CASSPHNEYEQYF. In DNA, the CDR3 is TGTGCCAGCAGCCCTCATAATGAGTACGAGCAGTACTTC.

The rearrangement uses TRBV6-4 and TRBJ2-1, with 7 bases identical to TRBD1. This CDR3 is 13 amino acids long. Germline V gene data show CDR1 as MRHNA and CDR2 as SNTAGT. Trimming cost V 0 bases and J 7 bases; bases outside gene matches: 0. CDR3 residues: CASSDSDRNEQFF. In DNA form, the CDR3 reads TGTGCCAGCAGTGACTCGGACAGGAATGAGCAGTTCTTC.

This rearrangement joins TRBV7-9 to TRBJ2-7, with TRBD2 matching over 8 bases. The CDR3 loop spans 17 amino acids. V lost 5 bases, J lost 0 bases, and 12 bases stayed unmatched. From germline, CDR1 is SEHNR and CDR2 FQNEAQ (reference sequence). This CDR3 is CASSPRISGIRSYEQYF. CDR3 DNA sequence: TGTGCCAGCAGCCCTCGAATTAGCGGGATTCGCTCCTACGAGCAGTACTTC.

This clone was counted a single time. The CDR3 is CASSPPLTGSSYEQYF. The CDR3 nucleotides are TGTGCCAGCAGCCCCCCGTTGACAGGAAGCTCCTACGAGCAGTACTTC. The J gene is TRBJ2-7, the V gene TRBV11-2; the D gene is possibly TRBD1 (6 bases). There are 16 residues in the CDR3. Germline V CDR1 and CDR2: SGHAT, FQNNGV. V dropped 5 bases and J dropped 0 bases, with 17 bases sitting between them.

The chain uses TRBV13 and TRBJ2-3, with D possibly being TRBD1 (6 bases). The CDR3 is 16 residues long. Between the trimmed V and J ends, which lost 0 bases and 2 bases, there was a span of 12 bases. The V gene's germline CDR1 is PRHDT and CDR2 FYEKMQ (reference sequence). CDR3 coding DNA: TGTGCCAGCAGCTTAGGGACAGGCGCCCTCACAGATACGCAGTATTTT. Protein product: CASSLGTGALTDTQYF.

The chain joins TRBV13 to TRBJ1-1; D is unresolved. The CDR3 length is 10 residues. CDR1 is PRHDT and CDR2 is FYEKMQ in the germline V gene (reference sequence). With 2 bases removed from V and 8 bases from J, the gap between germline ends came to 3 bases. For the CDR3, the DNA is TGTGCCAGCAGCTTAATCGAAGCTTTCTTT. The encoded protein is CASSLIEAFF.

The chain joins TRBV2 to TRBJ1-3; D is ambiguous. With 2 bases removed from V and 4 bases from J, the gap between germline ends came to 9 bases. Germline V gene data show CDR1 as SNHLY and CDR2 as FYNNEI. The CDR3 runs 14 residues. The CDR3 reads CASSETRSGNTIYF. In DNA, the CDR3 is TGTGCCAGCAGTGAAACCAGGAGCGGAAACACCATATATTTT.

V gene TRBV13 combines with J gene TRBJ2-3; D is possibly TRBD1 (6 bases). Germline V gene lookup returns CDR1 PRHDT and CDR2 FYEKMQ (reference sequence). CDR3 length equals 16 residues. The V end lost 2 bases, the J end lost 5 bases, and 17 bases lay between the germline ends. In DNA, the CDR3 is TGTGCCAGCAGCTTATTTGGCAGGGGACGAGGAGATACGCAGTATTTT. This sequence encodes CASSLFGRGRGDTQYF.

The rearrangement uses TRBV9 and TRBJ2-2; D is unresolved. Germline CDR1 and CDR2: SGDLS and YYNGEE. The germline V and J ends were trimmed by 0 bases and 6 bases, with 6 bases remaining between them. The CDR3 consists of 13 residues. The CDR3 DNA follows: TGTGCCAGCAGCGTAGTGGGGTCCGGGGAGCTGTTTTTT. Encoded protein: CASSVVGSGELFF.

In its sample, this clone was seen once. The gene calls are TRBV13 and TRBJ2-7; D may match TRBD1 or TRBD2 (5 bases each). The CDR3 totals 16 residues. V lost 0 bases and J lost 0, with 12 bases in between. Germline CDR1 PRHDT, CDR2 FYEKMQ (reference sequence). In DNA, the CDR3 is TGTGCCAGCAGCTTAGGCGGGACGGTGAGCTCCTACGAGCAGTACTTC. This translates into CASSLGGTVSSYEQYF.

The chain combines TRBV19 with TRBJ1-4; D uncertain. The CDR3 has 15 amino acids. Per germline, CDR1 LNHDA and CDR2 SQIVND (reference sequence). The V and J ends lost 4 bases and 8 bases respectively, with 17 bases between them. This CDR3 reads CASSTGKEGWEKLFF. The DNA of the CDR3 is TGTGCCAGTAGTACCGGAAAAGAGGGATGGGAAAAACTGTTTTTT. Full variable domain (missing parts from reference TRBV19 and TRBJ1-4): DGGITQSPKYLFRKEGQNVTLSCEQNLNHDAMYWYRQDPGQGLRLIYYSQIVNDFQKGDIAEGYSVSREKKESFPLTVTSAQKNPTAFYLCASSTGKEGWEKLFFGSGTQLSVL.

The chain links TRBV7-6 to TRBJ2-3; 7 bases match TRBD1. Germline loops: CDR1 SGHVS, CDR2 FNYEAQ. The CDR3 runs to 14 residues. The ends lost 4 bases at V and 3 bases at J; junction bases unmatched: 4. The DNA for the CDR3 is TGTGCCAGCAGCTCCCACAGGGGAACAGATACGCAGTATTTT. Protein: CASSSHRGTDTQYF.

The genes are TRBV5-8 and TRBJ1-4, with a possible D match to TRBD1 (5 bases). The CDR3 runs 16 residues. The germline V gene has CDR1 SGHTS and CDR2 YDEGEE. Deletions cut 4 bases from V and 0 bases from J, with 13 bases between. As DNA, the CDR3 is TGTGCCAGCAGCCCCCGGGGCCACGCAACTAATGAAAAACTGTTTTTT. Translation gives CASSPRGHATNEKLFF. The full variable domain, rest sourced from reference TRBV5-8 and TRBJ1-4, is EAGVTQSPTHLIKTRGQQATLRCSPISGHTSVYWYQQALGLGLQFLLWYDEGEERNRGNFPPRFSGRQFPNYSSELNVNALELEDSALYLCASSPRGHATNEKLFFGSGTQLSVL.

The rearrangement uses TRBV4-1 and TRBJ2-1, with 8 bases fitting TRBD2. The germline CDR1 and CDR2 sequences are MGHRA and YSYEKL. J lost 4 bases, V lost 5 bases, and 10 bases had no gene match. There are 16 residues in the CDR3. The CDR3 DNA reads as TGCGCCAGCAGCGACCGATTAGCGGGACCATACAATGAGCAGTTCTTC. The encoded protein is CASSDRLAGPYNEQFF.

In its sample, this clone was seen once. This chain joins TRBV9 and TRBJ1-1; D is uncertain. Germline values: CDR1 SGDLS, CDR2 YYNGEE. V was pared by 4 bases and J by 3 bases, with 25 bases between. This CDR3 region has 18 residues. This CDR3 is CASSPHRANKRGDTEAFF. CDR3 DNA: TGTGCCAGCAGCCCCCACCGGGCCAACAAGCGTGGGGACACTGAAGCTTTCTTT.

In its sample, this clone was seen a few times. The chain recombines TRBV6-6 with TRBJ1-2; 11 bases map to TRBD1. There are 15 residues in the CDR3. J lost 7 bases, V lost 9 bases, and 13 bases had no gene match. Germline V CDR1 and CDR2: MNHNY, SVGAGI (reference sequence). In DNA, the CDR3 is TGTGCCAGTAGGTCCCTGTTGGGGACAGGGGGTGGCTACACCTTC. This codes for CASRSLLGTGGGYTF.

Regarding this clone: A junction end diverges from the germline sequence, so it may reflect a read error. This chain joins TRBV7-7 and TRBJ2-5; 8 positions match TRBD1. The DNA end lines up better with TRBJ2-7; the J call may be wrong. CDR3 length equals 14 residues. CDR1 and CDR2 from the germline V gene are SSHAT and FNYEAQ (reference sequence). In DNA, the CDR3 is TGTGCTAGCAGCGCGACAGGGGTGAGAGACGAGCAGTACTTC. It encodes CASSATGVRDEQYF.

This clone was counted once. J is TRBJ2-1 and V is TRBV27, with TRBD2 as a possible D gene (7 bases). V lost 2 bases and J lost 7, with 15 bases in between. This CDR3 contains 15 residues. Per the germline V gene, CDR1 is MNHEY and CDR2 is SMNVEV (reference sequence). CDR3 amino acids: CASSLGGGAWNEQFF. In DNA, the CDR3 is TGTGCCAGCAGTTTAGGGGGGGGCGCGTGGAATGAGCAGTTCTTC.

The rearrangement uses TRBV21-1 and TRBJ2-5; no check of the table's D call, TRBD2, against the DNA was made. TRBV21-1 is described as a pseudogene. This CDR3 has 15 residues. CDR3 DNA: TGTGCCAGCAGCAAAGTGGAAAGGAGACGAGAGACCCAGTACTTC. Protein sequence: CASSKVERRRETQYF.

This clone occurred once. The rearrangement links TRBV4-1 to TRBJ1-1; no definite D call. The CDR3 has 13 residues. V gave up 1 base and J gave up 7 bases, with 10 bases separating them. Germline V CDR1 and CDR2: MGHRA, YSYEKL. The CDR3 sequence is CASSQVAGSEAFF. CDR3 coding DNA: TGCGCCAGCAGCCAAGTCGCGGGCAGTGAAGCTTTCTTT.

The CDR3 region is CASSSGSSGGRDEQYF. The CDR3 DNA reads as TGTGCCAGCAGCTCGGGCTCGTCCGGGGGCAGAGACGAGCAGTACTTC. The gene calls are TRBV13 and TRBJ2-7; D assignment may be TRBD1 or TRBD2 (6 bases each). V lost 4 bases and J lost 5, with 21 bases in between. CDR1 is PRHDT and CDR2 is FYEKMQ in the germline V gene (reference sequence). The CDR3 runs 16 residues.

The genes are TRBV9 and TRBJ2-2, with TRBD1 identical over 8 bases. The CDR3 is made up of 16 amino acids. Germline V CDR1 and CDR2: SGDLS, YYNGEE. Trimming took 1 base from V and 1 from J; bases not matched to a gene: 3. CDR3 region: CASSVHGQGNTGELFF. The CDR3 bases are TGTGCCAGCAGCGTACACGGACAGGGGAACACCGGGGAGCTGTTTTTT. Drawing the rest from reference TRBV9 and TRBJ2-2, the complete variable domain is DSGVTQTPKHLITATGQRVTLRCSPRSGDLSVYWYQQSLDQGLQFLIQYYNGEERAKGNILERFSAQQFPDLHSELNLSSLELGDSALYFCASSVHGQGNTGELFFGEGSRLTVL.

The V gene is TRBV30, the J gene TRBJ1-2; weak D call: TRBD1 (5 bases). This CDR3 is built from 14 residues. The germline CDR1 and CDR2 sequences are GTSNPN and SVGIG (reference sequence). Trimming stripped 4 bases from V and 4 bases from J, with 16 bases between. The CDR3 region has the DNA TGTGCCTGGAAAGGAATGTGGCAGGGCTATGGCTACACCTTC. Protein sequence: CAWKGMWQGYGYTF.

This clone is a singleton in its sample. The gene calls are TRBV27 and TRBJ2-5; D possibly corresponds to TRBD2 (5 bases). Deletions cut 2 bases from V and 0 bases from J, with 13 bases between. The CDR3 is 16 residues long. CDR1 is MNHEY, CDR2 SMNVEV, per germline (reference sequence). CDR3 in amino acids: CASSLEGRRYQETQYF. The CDR3 DNA follows: TGTGCCAGCAGTTTAGAGGGCCGGCGGTACCAAGAGACCCAGTACTTC.

V and J are TRBV9 and TRBJ1-4; 7 bases line up with TRBD1. Germline assignment: CDR1 SGDLS and CDR2 YYNGEE. The CDR3 length is 15 residues. The ends lost 4 bases at V and 4 bases at J; junction bases unmatched: 7. CDR3 coding DNA: TGTGCCAGCAGCACCCCGGCAGGGGGTAATGAAAAACTGTTTTTT. As protein: CASSTPAGGNEKLFF.